This T cell receptor (beta chain) originates from a study of blood T cell repertoires in COVID-19. Study at large: There were acute and convalescent COVID-19 samples, and they came from the United States, Italy and Spain.

From germline, CDR1 is SNHLY and CDR2 FYNNEI. V lost 6 bases to trimming and J lost 5 bases; unmatched junction nucleotides: 12. This CDR3 comprises 15 residues. Libraries were prepared by immunoSEQ multiplex PCR; TCRdb keeps only in-frame clonotypes and omits some of them. The sample comprises roughly 250,000 clones, 90% of which are singletons, and roughly 3.3% rests with the top ten. This clonotype was sampled from a woman aged 40 to 49 with acute or convalescent COVID-19. This chain connects TRBV2 to TRBJ2-5, with TRBD2 identical over 7 bases. The sample consisted of peripheral blood. The CDR3 reads CASRGGTTKAETQYF. CDR3 coding DNA: TGTGCCAGCAGGGGGGGGACCACAAAGGCGGAGACCCAGTACTTC. The full variable domain, in which reference TRBV2 and TRBJ2-5 provide the parts outside the CDR3, is EPEVTQTPSHQVTQMGQEVILRCVPISNHLYFYWYRQILGQKVEFLVSFYNNEISEKSEIFDDQFSVERPDGSNFTLKIRSTKLEDSAMYFCASRGGTTKAETQYFGPGTRLLVL.